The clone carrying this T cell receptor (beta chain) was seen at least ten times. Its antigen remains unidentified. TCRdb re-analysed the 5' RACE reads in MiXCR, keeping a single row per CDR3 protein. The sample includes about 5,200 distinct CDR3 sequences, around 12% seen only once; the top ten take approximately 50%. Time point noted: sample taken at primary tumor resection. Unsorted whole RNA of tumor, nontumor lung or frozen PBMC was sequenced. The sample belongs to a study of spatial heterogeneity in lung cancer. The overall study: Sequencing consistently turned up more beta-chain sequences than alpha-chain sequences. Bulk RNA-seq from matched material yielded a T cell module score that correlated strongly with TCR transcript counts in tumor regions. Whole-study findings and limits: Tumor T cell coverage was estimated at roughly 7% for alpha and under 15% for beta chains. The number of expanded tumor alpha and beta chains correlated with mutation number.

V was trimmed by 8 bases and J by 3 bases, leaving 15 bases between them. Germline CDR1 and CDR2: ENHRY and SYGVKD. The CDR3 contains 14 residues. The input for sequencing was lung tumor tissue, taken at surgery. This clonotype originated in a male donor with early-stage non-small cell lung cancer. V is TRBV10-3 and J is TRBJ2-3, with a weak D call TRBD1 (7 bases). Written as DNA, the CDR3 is TGTGCCATCGCTGCAGGGGGGCAAACAGATACGCAGTATTTT. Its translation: CAIAAGGQTDTQYF.